Listed below are T cell receptor beta chains from one sample, sequenced in a study of cytomegalovirus exposure and HLA in healthy donors. Data came from immunoSEQ multiplex PCR; TCRdb stores just in-frame clones and leaves some out. The table shows about 160,000 clones, with about 71% occurring only once. Sample: PBMCs. The receptors stem from a woman in her thirties in good health and CMV-seronegative. Each CDR3 is given with its conserved first and last residue. The order of the fields is D gene, V gene, clone size, J gene, CDR3 DNA, CDR3 protein. The D gene is left open where the match is weak. Rows give clone size only sometimes, using once, few, many, or a class for an expanded clone.

d_gene: TRBD1
v_gene: TRBV6-6
abundance: .
j_gene: TRBJ2-1
CDR3nt: TGTGCCAGCAGTGGACAGGCCAACAATGAGCAGTTCTTC
CDR3aa: CASSGQANNEQFF

d_gene: .
v_gene: TRBV21-1
abundance: .
j_gene: TRBJ2-7
CDR3nt: TGTGCCAGCAGCCCACAATACCTCCGAGGACACCTTTACGAGCAGTACTTC
CDR3aa: CASSPQYLRGHLYEQYF

d_gene: .
v_gene: TRBV19
abundance: .
j_gene: TRBJ1-5
CDR3nt: TGTGCCAGTAGTTTCCTAGGTCAGCCCCAGCATTTT
CDR3aa: CASSFLGQPQHF

d_gene: TRBD1
v_gene: TRBV14
abundance: .
j_gene: TRBJ1-1
CDR3nt: TGTGCCAGCAGCCTATGGACAGGGAACACTGAAGCTTTCTTT
CDR3aa: CASSLWTGNTEAFF

d_gene: TRBD1
v_gene: TRBV7-6
abundance: .
j_gene: TRBJ1-2
CDR3nt: TGTGCCAGCAGCTCCGGACAGGGGTTTAACTATGGCTACACCTTC
CDR3aa: CASSSGQGFNYGYTF

d_gene: .
v_gene: TRBV28
abundance: .
j_gene: TRBJ1-2
CDR3nt: TGTGCCAGCAGCGACCCAGGGGATGGCTACACCTTC
CDR3aa: CASSDPGDGYTF

d_gene: .
v_gene: TRBV4-3
abundance: .
j_gene: TRBJ1-1
CDR3nt: TGCGCCAGCAGCCAAGTAGGGGGTATGAAAGCTTTCTTT
CDR3aa: CASSQVGGMKAFF

d_gene: .
v_gene: TRBV15
abundance: few
j_gene: TRBJ1-1
CDR3nt: TGTGCCACCAGCAACGTAGACTGGGCTGAAGCTTTCTTT
CDR3aa: CATSNVDWAEAFF

d_gene: TRBD1
v_gene: TRBV7-2
abundance: .
j_gene: TRBJ2-1
CDR3nt: TGTGCCAGCAGCAACCGGGACAGGGTTAGCTCCTACAATGAGCAGTTCTTC
CDR3aa: CASSNRDRVSSYNEQFF

d_gene: .
v_gene: TRBV13
abundance: .
j_gene: TRBJ1-1
CDR3nt: TGTGCCAGCAGCTTATCACAGAACACTGAAGCTTTCTTT
CDR3aa: CASSLSQNTEAFF

d_gene: TRBD2
v_gene: TRBV7-9
abundance: .
j_gene: TRBJ2-7
CDR3nt: TGTTCCAGCGGCGCCCCGCTAGCGGGAGCTGAGCAGTACTTC
CDR3aa: CSSGAPLAGAEQYF

d_gene: .
v_gene: TRBV4-1
abundance: .
j_gene: TRBJ2-1
CDR3nt: TGCGCCAGCAGCCCTGAGGACTTCACCTACAATGAGCAGTTCTTC
CDR3aa: CASSPEDFTYNEQFF

d_gene: TRBD1
v_gene: TRBV19
abundance: .
j_gene: TRBJ1-5
CDR3nt: TGTGCCAGTAGTGATAACAGGGGTGGCAATCAGCCCCAGCATTTT
CDR3aa: CASSDNRGGNQPQHF

d_gene: TRBD2
v_gene: TRBV2
abundance: .
j_gene: TRBJ2-1
CDR3nt: TGTGCCACACGGGGGGACTCCTACAATGAGCAGTTCTTC
CDR3aa: CATRGDSYNEQFF

d_gene: TRBD1
v_gene: TRBV6-6
abundance: few
j_gene: TRBJ1-1
CDR3nt: TGTGCCACACAGGGGGATATCACTGAAGCTTTCTTT
CDR3aa: CATQGDITEAFF

d_gene: .
v_gene: TRBV5-8
abundance: .
j_gene: TRBJ1-5
CDR3nt: TGTGCCAGCAGCTTGTGGGCGTCAGCAAGCAATCAGCCCCAGCATTTT
CDR3aa: CASSLWASASNQPQHF

d_gene: .
v_gene: TRBV12-5
abundance: .
j_gene: TRBJ2-3
CDR3nt: TGTGCTAGTGGTTTGGTAGGGGCAGATACGCAGTATTTT
CDR3aa: CASGLVGADTQYF

d_gene: .
v_gene: TRBV7-7
abundance: .
j_gene: TRBJ1-3
CDR3nt: TGTGCTAGCAGCTTAGCTGTTCGAGGCCTCTCTGGAAACACCATATATTTT
CDR3aa: CASSLAVRGLSGNTIYF

d_gene: TRBD2
v_gene: TRBV28
abundance: .
j_gene: TRBJ2-3
CDR3nt: TGTGCCAGCGGAGCTAGCGGGAGACACTCCGATACGCAGTATTTT
CDR3aa: CASGASGRHSDTQYF

d_gene: .
v_gene: TRBV7-2
abundance: .
j_gene: TRBJ1-2
CDR3nt: TGTGCCAGCAGCTTAGGGACGGGGTTGGACTATGGCTACACCTTC
CDR3aa: CASSLGTGLDYGYTF

d_gene: TRBD1
v_gene: TRBV6-6
abundance: once
j_gene: TRBJ2-7
CDR3nt: TGTGCCAGCAGTAGGACAGGGGTACAGCAGTACTTC
CDR3aa: CASSRTGVQQYF

d_gene: .
v_gene: TRBV7-7
abundance: .
j_gene: TRBJ2-2
CDR3nt: TGTGCCAGCAGCCCGGCCCAGGGTTTAGGCACCGGGGAGCTGTTTTTT
CDR3aa: CASSPAQGLGTGELFF

d_gene: TRBD2
v_gene: TRBV2
abundance: .
j_gene: TRBJ2-2
CDR3nt: TGTGCCAGCAGCAGCGGGGGGGCCGCCGGGGAGCTGTTTTTT
CDR3aa: CASSSGGAAGELFF

d_gene: .
v_gene: TRBV5-4
abundance: .
j_gene: TRBJ1-3
CDR3nt: TGTGCCAGCAGCTTGACGGCCGCACCGGGGGACACCATATATTTT
CDR3aa: CASSLTAAPGDTIYF

d_gene: .
v_gene: TRBV7-9
abundance: .
j_gene: TRBJ2-7
CDR3nt: TGTTCCAGCAGCCCACGCGAGCTCGAGCAGTACTTC
CDR3aa: CSSSPRELEQYF

d_gene: .
v_gene: TRBV6-6
abundance: .
j_gene: TRBJ1-5
CDR3nt: TGTGCCAGCAGTTACTTGACAGAAGGGGGGCCCCAGCATTTT
CDR3aa: CASSYLTEGGPQHF

d_gene: .
v_gene: TRBV28
abundance: .
j_gene: TRBJ1-2
CDR3nt: TGTGCCAGCAGTATATTCGGGGGGGGAGGGTATGGCTACACCTTC
CDR3aa: CASSIFGGGGYGYTF

d_gene: TRBD1
v_gene: TRBV7-3
abundance: .
j_gene: TRBJ1-6
CDR3nt: TGTGCCAGCAGTTCGGGACAGGATAATTCACCCCTCCACTTT
CDR3aa: CASSSGQDNSPLHF

d_gene: .
v_gene: TRBV5-4
abundance: once
j_gene: TRBJ1-4
CDR3nt: TGTGCCAGCAGCTTGTATCAGGGCAATGAAAAACTGTTTTTT
CDR3aa: CASSLYQGNEKLFF

d_gene: TRBD2
v_gene: TRBV5-4
abundance: .
j_gene: TRBJ2-1
CDR3nt: TGTGCCAGCAGCTCTTCCTTGGGACTAGAAGGTGAGCAGTTCTTC
CDR3aa: CASSSSLGLEGEQFF

d_gene: TRBD2
v_gene: TRBV4-1
abundance: once
j_gene: TRBJ2-1
CDR3nt: TGCGCCAGCAGCCGGATTCTAGCGGACTACAATGAGCAGTTCTTC
CDR3aa: CASSRILADYNEQFF

d_gene: .
v_gene: TRBV2
abundance: few
j_gene: TRBJ1-3
CDR3nt: TGTGCCAGCTGGCGGGGAGGGACCGGAAACACCATATATTTT
CDR3aa: CASWRGGTGNTIYF

d_gene: .
v_gene: TRBV6-1
abundance: .
j_gene: TRBJ1-6
CDR3nt: TGTGCCAGCAGTGAGGTCCCTACGGGTTCACCCCTCCACTTT
CDR3aa: CASSEVPTGSPLHF

d_gene: .
v_gene: TRBV7-9
abundance: .
j_gene: TRBJ1-2
CDR3nt: TGTGCCAGCAGCTTAGATGGAGAAGCTAACTATGGCTACACCTTC
CDR3aa: CASSLDGEANYGYTF

d_gene: .
v_gene: TRBV4-3
abundance: .
j_gene: TRBJ2-1
CDR3nt: TGCGCCAGCAGTCTAGGATCCTACAATGGGCAGTTCTTC
CDR3aa: CASSLGSYNGQFF

d_gene: TRBD1
v_gene: TRBV28
abundance: .
j_gene: TRBJ1-5
CDR3nt: TGTGCCAGCAGCCCCGGGACAGGGGGCTTAAATCAGCCCCAGCATTTT
CDR3aa: CASSPGTGGLNQPQHF

d_gene: .
v_gene: TRBV7-3
abundance: .
j_gene: TRBJ1-1
CDR3nt: TGTTCCAGCAGCTTAACATTAATGAACACTGAAGCTTTCTTT
CDR3aa: CSSSLTLMNTEAFF

d_gene: TRBD2
v_gene: TRBV11-3
abundance: .
j_gene: TRBJ2-7
CDR3nt: TGTGCCAGCAGCCCGGGGACTAGCTTCTACGAGCAGTACTTC
CDR3aa: CASSPGTSFYEQYF

d_gene: TRBD1
v_gene: TRBV2
abundance: .
j_gene: TRBJ1-5
CDR3nt: TGTGCCAGCAGGGACAGGGGAGGACAGCCCCAGCATTTT
CDR3aa: CASRDRGGQPQHF

d_gene: .
v_gene: TRBV29-1
abundance: few
j_gene: TRBJ1-1
CDR3nt: TGCAGCGGTCAACAGGGACCCTACACTGAAGCTTTCTTT
CDR3aa: CSGQQGPYTEAFF

d_gene: TRBD2
v_gene: TRBV6-1
abundance: once
j_gene: TRBJ2-7
CDR3nt: TGTGCCAGTAAGGAGAATAGCGGGACCTCCTACGAGCAGTACTTC
CDR3aa: CASKENSGTSYEQYF

d_gene: .
v_gene: TRBV15
abundance: few
j_gene: TRBJ2-5
CDR3nt: TGTGCCACCAGCAGAGATCCACAGCCCCAAGAGACCCAGTACTTC
CDR3aa: CATSRDPQPQETQYF

d_gene: .
v_gene: TRBV6-1
abundance: .
j_gene: TRBJ1-5
CDR3nt: TGTGCCAGCAGTGAAATCGGTACAGTCGGGCATTTT
CDR3aa: CASSEIGTVGHF

d_gene: .
v_gene: TRBV7-3
abundance: .
j_gene: TRBJ1-5
CDR3nt: TGTGCCAGCAGCTTAAATTCAGGTCAGCCCCAGCATTTT
CDR3aa: CASSLNSGQPQHF

d_gene: .
v_gene: TRBV4-1
abundance: few
j_gene: TRBJ1-3
CDR3nt: TGCGCCAGCAGCCAGGTGGAGGACGGCTCTGGAAACACCATATATTTT
CDR3aa: CASSQVEDGSGNTIYF

d_gene: .
v_gene: TRBV7-6
abundance: .
j_gene: TRBJ2-3
CDR3nt: TGTGCCAGCAGCTTAGCGGGGGGGCCCACAGATACGCAGTATTTT
CDR3aa: CASSLAGGPTDTQYF

d_gene: .
v_gene: TRBV7-3
abundance: .
j_gene: TRBJ2-1
CDR3nt: TGTGCCAGCAGCCCGGGATTTTACAATGAGCAGTTCTTC
CDR3aa: CASSPGFYNEQFF

d_gene: .
v_gene: TRBV5-4
abundance: .
j_gene: TRBJ2-1
CDR3nt: TGTGCCAGCAGCTTGGCCCCGACAACGAGCTCCTACAATGAGCAGTTCTTC
CDR3aa: CASSLAPTTSSYNEQFF

d_gene: .
v_gene: TRBV6-1
abundance: .
j_gene: TRBJ2-7
CDR3nt: TGTGCCAGCTTGGACTCGTACGAGCAGTACTTC
CDR3aa: CASLDSYEQYF

d_gene: .
v_gene: TRBV6-1
abundance: .
j_gene: TRBJ2-1
CDR3nt: TGTGCCAGCAGTCCCGGGACACAGTACAATGAGCAGTTCTTC
CDR3aa: CASSPGTQYNEQFF

d_gene: TRBD1
v_gene: TRBV19
abundance: .
j_gene: TRBJ2-2
CDR3nt: TGTGCCAGTAAAAGGACAGGGGTCACCGGGGAGCTGTTTTTT
CDR3aa: CASKRTGVTGELFF

d_gene: .
v_gene: TRBV29-1
abundance: .
j_gene: TRBJ2-7
CDR3nt: TGCAGCGTTGTCATGACAGGAGCGCGCGAGCAGTACTTC
CDR3aa: CSVVMTGAREQYF

d_gene: .
v_gene: TRBV30
abundance: .
j_gene: TRBJ2-7
CDR3nt: TGTGCCTGGAGTGTACCAGGGGACCCCTACGAGCAGTACTTC
CDR3aa: CAWSVPGDPYEQYF

d_gene: TRBD1
v_gene: TRBV7-2
abundance: .
j_gene: TRBJ2-3
CDR3nt: TGTGCCAGCAGCATTACAGGGGCAGGGGCAGATACGCAGTATTTT
CDR3aa: CASSITGAGADTQYF

d_gene: TRBD1
v_gene: TRBV29-1
abundance: .
j_gene: TRBJ2-7
CDR3nt: TGCAGCGTTGCACAGGGGGACAGGAACGAGCAGTACTTC
CDR3aa: CSVAQGDRNEQYF

d_gene: .
v_gene: TRBV5-1
abundance: .
j_gene: TRBJ2-5
CDR3nt: TGCGCCAGCAGTAATTCGGGAGCGGGAGAGACCCAGTACTTC
CDR3aa: CASSNSGAGETQYF

d_gene: .
v_gene: TRBV5-1
abundance: .
j_gene: TRBJ2-2
CDR3nt: TGCGCCAGCAGCTTGCGTGGAACCGGGAGTTCTGCGTACACCGGGGAGCTGTTTTTT
CDR3aa: CASSLRGTGSSAYTGELFF

d_gene: TRBD2
v_gene: TRBV28
abundance: .
j_gene: TRBJ2-7
CDR3nt: TGTGCCAGCAGTTTAGCGGGAGCGGGAGACGGCCACGAGCAGTACTTC
CDR3aa: CASSLAGAGDGHEQYF